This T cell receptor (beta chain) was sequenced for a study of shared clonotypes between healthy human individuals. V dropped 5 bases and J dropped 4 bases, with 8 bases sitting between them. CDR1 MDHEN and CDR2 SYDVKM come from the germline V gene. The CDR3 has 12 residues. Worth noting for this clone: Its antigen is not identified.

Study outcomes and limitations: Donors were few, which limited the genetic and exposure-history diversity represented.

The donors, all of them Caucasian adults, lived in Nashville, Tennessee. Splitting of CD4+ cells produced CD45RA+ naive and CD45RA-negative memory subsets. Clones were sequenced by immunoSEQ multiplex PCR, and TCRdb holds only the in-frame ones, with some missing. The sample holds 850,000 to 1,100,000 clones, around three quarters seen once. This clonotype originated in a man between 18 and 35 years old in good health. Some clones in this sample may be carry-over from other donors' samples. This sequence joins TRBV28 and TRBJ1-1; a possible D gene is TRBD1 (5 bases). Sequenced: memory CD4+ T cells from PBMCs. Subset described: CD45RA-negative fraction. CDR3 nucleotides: TGTGCCAGCAGTACGAGGGGCACTGAAGCTTTCTTT. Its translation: CASSTRGTEAFF.